A single sample gave rise to the 10 T cell receptor beta chains below, sequenced in a study of PD-L1 blockade in urothelial cancer. As to time point: pretreatment peripheral blood. Using immunoSEQ multiplex PCR, the repertoire was profiled, and TCRdb retains in-frame clones only, with some absent. The repertoire includes about 87,000 clones, over 80% of them detected once, and around 1.9% sits in the top ten. The material sequenced was PBMCs, taken around atezolizumab (anti-PD-L1) treatment. The receptors were gathered from a man aged 60 to 75 with urothelial cancer.

This rearrangement joins TRBV25-1 to TRBJ1-1, with D possibly TRBD1 on 5 matching bases. CDR3 size: 13 residues. Germline V gene data show CDR1 as MGHDK and CDR2 as SYGVNS. Trimming stripped 4 bases from V and 1 base from J, with 7 bases between. The CDR3 DNA reads as TGTGCCAGCAGTGGACAGAAGAACACTGAAGCTTTCTTT. Translated: CASSGQKNTEAFF. Full variable domain (rest looked up from reference TRBV25-1 and TRBJ1-1): EADIYQTPRYLVIGTGKKITLECSQTMGHDKMYWYQQDPGMELHLIHYSYGVNSTEKGDLSSESTVSRIRTEHFPLTLESARPSHTSQYLCASSGQKNTEAFFGQGTRLTVV.

V usage is TRBV6-5 and J usage is TRBJ1-2, with 9 bases identical to TRBD1. The germline V gene encodes CDR1 MNHEY and CDR2 SVGAGI. The CDR3 is made up of 16 amino acids. The V gene end was trimmed by 4 bases and the J gene end by 2 bases; junction bases not matched to a gene: 8. The CDR3 spells CASSSRDRDSNYGYTF. CDR3 bases: TGTGCCAGCAGTTCCCGGGACAGGGACTCAAACTATGGCTACACCTTC.

This clone was seen once. This rearrangement joins TRBV5-4 to TRBJ2-5; 7 bases agree with TRBD1. With V trimmed by 4 bases and J by 3 bases, 6 bases remained unmatched. The CDR3 extends over 14 amino acids. Per germline, CDR1 SGHNT and CDR2 YYREEE (reference sequence). CDR3 nucleotide sequence: TGTGCCAGCAGCCCGGGGACAGAGGAAGAGACCCAGTACTTC. As protein: CASSPGTEEETQYF.

The V call is TRBV9, the J call TRBJ1-2; 8 bases agree with TRBD1. V gave up 2 bases and J gave up 8 bases; unmatched junction bases: 5. CDR1 and CDR2 from the germline V gene are SGDLS and YYNGEE. CDR3 length: 13 residues. The CDR3 DNA follows: TGTGCCAGCAGCGTTGACAGGGGAGGGGGCTACACCTTC. Translation gives CASSVDRGGGYTF.

This clone appeared a few times. The chain links TRBV28 to TRBJ1-4; D is uncertain. CDR3 length: 15 residues. Germline V gives CDR1 MDHEN, CDR2 SYDVKM. Deletions cut 3 bases from V and 7 bases from J, with 15 bases between. CDR3 sequence: CASSFPTGRAEKLFF. Here the CDR3 DNA reads TGTGCCAGCAGTTTTCCCACGGGGAGGGCTGAAAAACTGTTTTTT.

The chain carries TRBV5-1 and TRBJ1-1; weak D call: TRBD1 (6 bases). Germline V gene data show CDR1 as SGHRS and CDR2 as YFSETQ. The V and J ends lost 0 bases and 1 base respectively, with 16 bases between them. The CDR3 spans 17 residues. CDR3 in DNA: TGCGCCAGCAGCTTGGCCGGGGGGCGGCAAGAGAACACTGAAGCTTTCTTT. The encoded protein is CASSLAGGRQENTEAFF.

The chain employs TRBV5-1 and TRBJ1-5, with D uncertain. The length of the CDR3 is 15 residues. Germline CDR1 reads SGHRS; CDR2 reads YFSETQ. Trimming took 5 bases from V and 0 from J, leaving 12 bases between them. CDR3 protein: CASRETVYSNQPQHF. The CDR3 DNA is TGCGCCAGCAGAGAGACTGTGTATAGCAATCAGCCCCAGCATTTT.

The gene calls are TRBV19 and TRBJ1-4; 11 bases align to TRBD1. CDR1 is LNHDA, CDR2 SQIVND, per germline (reference sequence). With 5 bases clipped from V and 5 bases from J, the junction kept 4 bases outside the gene matches. This CDR3 region has 15 residues. DNA of the CDR3: TGTGCCAGTAGTTACGGACAGGGGGCAAATGAAAAACTGTTTTTT. Amino acid sequence: CASSYGQGANEKLFF. Complete variable domain (other parts from reference TRBV19 and TRBJ1-4): DGGITQSPKYLFRKEGQNVTLSCEQNLNHDAMYWYRQDPGQGLRLIYYSQIVNDFQKGDIAEGYSVSREKKESFPLTVTSAQKNPTAFYLCASSYGQGANEKLFFGSGTQLSVL.

This chain connects TRBV18 to TRBJ1-2, with TRBD1 matching over 7 bases. The CDR3 spans 17 residues. In germline, CDR1 is KGHSH, CDR2 LQKENI. The J segment lost 1 base and the V segment lost 5 bases, leaving 13 bases of the junction unmatched. The CDR3 nucleotides read TGTGCCAGCTCAGCGTCGGTGCGCGGACAGGTTAACTATGGCTACACCTTC. This encodes CASSASVRGQVNYGYTF.

The chain combines TRBV21-1 with TRBJ1-6. TRBV21-1 corresponds to a pseudogene. This CDR3 region has 16 residues. Written as DNA, the CDR3 is TGTGCCAGCAGAAATTTAAAGAGCTCCTATAATTCACCCCTCCACTTT. Amino acid sequence: CASRNLKSSYNSPLHF.